The entry below gives a single T cell receptor beta chain sequence along with its context. The antigen it binds to is not known. A junction end diverges from the germline sequence, so it may reflect a read error. The data originate from a study of T cells in Graves' hyperthyroidism and ophthalmopathy (dated by TCRdb to the late 2010s). Looking at the study overall: Peripheral blood was sampled at the time of initial diagnosis, prior to any treatment. To identify distinguishing TCR V-J signatures, a discovery cohort of about a hundred patients was used, comprising 43 with Graves' ophthalmopathy and around 60 with stable Graves' hyperthyroidism. Whether ophthalmopathy could be predicted prospectively was tested in an independent validation cohort made up of roughly 19 hyperthyroidism patients plus 17 patients who later progressed to ophthalmopathy. For training and testing, the roughly 93 patients in the discovery cohort were randomly divided in a 7:3 ratio. Thyroid tissue and blood T-cell repertoires from more than 5 Graves' hyperthyroidism patients were also compared in the study. Following sampling, methimazole starting at 30 mg daily was given to hyperthyroidism patients, and high-dose intravenous methylprednisolone was given to ophthalmopathy patients. The paper describes TCR Vbeta CDR3 sequencing of 120 to 150 peripheral blood samples, made up of about 40 ophthalmopathy patients, roughly 75 hyperthyroidism patients and roughly 17 progressor patients. What the study reported, not specific to this receptor: In validation, the model predicted progression to ophthalmopathy with 55% to 71% sensitivity and approximately 78% specificity, a median of about 6.7 months before onset. Most expanded thyroid clonotypes (frequency above 0.001) were also detected in blood, a finding suggesting that blood repertoires may reflect thyroid immune responses. No statistical method was used to set the sample size in advance, and investigators knew the group allocation. A model built on a 13 V-J signature distinguished ophthalmopathy from stable hyperthyroidism, reaching over 85% sensitivity and 81.08% specificity in cross-validation and 80%/75% in testing.

Graves' hyperthyroidism was defined as stable when no progression to ophthalmopathy occurred over 18 months of follow-up. Hyperthyroidism patients were newly diagnosed, had a disease duration of under 2 months, and were aged 18 to 65 years. The study excluded patients with uncontrolled infections, other autoimmune diseases, pregnancy or lactation. Clinical symptoms, serum thyroxine and TRAb, thyroid ultrasound, and orbital computed tomography formed the basis for the diagnoses. PBMCs were separated from approximately 10 ml of fresh peripheral blood using Ficoll-Paque density gradient centrifugation. Total RNA was extracted with Trizol reagent, and quality was checked on an Agilent 2100 Bioanalyzer. Amplification of TCR beta CDR3 regions was carried out from RNA transcripts. The TCR CDR3 was subjected to a first round of RT-PCR using the HTBI primer set and the Qiagen OneStep RT-PCR kit. A second multiplex PCR round built the libraries, followed by size selection and purification. Sequencing of the libraries was done on an Illumina HiSeq2000 using paired-end 100 bp reads. The source study handled its data this way. SOAPnuke was used to process the raw data, throwing out any read that contained adapters or uncalled bases, had a mean Phred below 15, or lacked an exact constant-primer or identifier match. COPE v1.2.5 was used to merge the high-quality paired reads, and each unique nucleotide sequence was defined as a clonotype. MiTCR v1.1 was used to align clonotypes to the IMGT TRBV, TRBD and TRBJ reference segments. The analysis was restricted to V-J combinations with a frequency above 0.0001, which together covered 99.2% of the repertoires. The TCS score was defined as F50 (clonal expansion) divided by E x V (chaos), with BLOSUM62-based TCRdist calculated between CDR3 peptides within each V-J. Welch's t-statistics and random forest reduced 514 V-J features to 13, which were used in a naive Bayes classifier (R e1071). TCRdb itself trimmed the public reads at Q25 with fastp, ran MiXCR and retained productive beta chains. CDR3 protein duplicates are merged, each entry listing the most common genes and DNA. It is TCRdb's table, rather than the study itself, that gives the V and J calls and clone size. The table for this sample lists approximately 640,000 distinct CDR3 sequences; around 15% of them were counted only once. Clones ranked in the top ten supply around 16% of the sample.

CDR3 length: 16 amino acids, cysteine to phenylalanine. Of all the DNA, just the CDR3 is kept, 48 bases in frame from base 1. CDR1 and CDR2, looked up from the germline V gene (reference sequence), are LGHDT and YNNKEL. The specimen was blood. This TCR came from a man aged 50 to 59 with Graves' hyperthyroidism. Recombination linked TRBV3-1 to TRBJ1-5; TRBD1 lines up with 8 middle nucleotides. The CDR3 region has the sequence CVSSQDSGGGNQPQHF. The sequenced DNA: TGTGTCAGCAGCCAAGACTCAGGGGGCGGCAATCAGCCCCAGCATTTT.